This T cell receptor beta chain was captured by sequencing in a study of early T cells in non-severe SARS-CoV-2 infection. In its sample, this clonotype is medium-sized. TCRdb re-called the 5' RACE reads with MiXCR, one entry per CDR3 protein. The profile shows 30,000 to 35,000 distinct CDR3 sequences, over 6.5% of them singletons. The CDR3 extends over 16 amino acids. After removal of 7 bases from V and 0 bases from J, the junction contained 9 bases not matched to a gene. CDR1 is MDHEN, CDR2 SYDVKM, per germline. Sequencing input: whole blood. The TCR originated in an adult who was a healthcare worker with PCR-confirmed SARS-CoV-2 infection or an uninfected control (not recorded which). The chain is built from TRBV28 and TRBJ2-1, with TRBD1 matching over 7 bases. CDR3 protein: CASIKGGGSSYNEQFF. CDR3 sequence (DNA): TGTGCCAGCATCAAAGGGGGCGGAAGCTCCTACAATGAGCAGTTCTTC.